Only a few counts were recorded for the clone carrying this T cell receptor beta chain. Antigen: not known. The sample originates from a study of T cells in Graves' hyperthyroidism and ophthalmopathy. The overall study: Peripheral blood was taken when the disease was first diagnosed, before any treatment began. Study-wide results and limits: Blood also showed most of the thyroid clonotypes that were expanded above 0.001.

Stable Graves' hyperthyroidism denoted no ophthalmopathy progression over 18 months. Participants, patients aged 18 to 65, had newly diagnosed hyperthyroidism with a duration under 2 months. Trimming pared 0 bases from V and 6 bases from J, leaving 12 bases between. CDR3 length equals 14 residues. CDR1 and CDR2 from the germline V gene are SGHDN and FVKESK. Amplification of TCR beta CDR3 regions used RNA as the template. HTBI primers were employed in a first-round RT-PCR of the TCR CDR3. TCRdb processed the multiplex PCR reads anew with MiXCR; each CDR3 protein has one entry. Among about 560,000 distinct CDR3 sequences listed, about a sixth were seen once.

Sequencing input: blood. This sequence was found in a woman aged 18-29 years with Graves' hyperthyroidism. V is TRBV14 and J is TRBJ2-7, with D possibly being TRBD1 (5 bases). The CDR3: CASSQDPGSVEQYF. The CDR3 DNA sequence: TGTGCCAGCAGCCAAGACCCAGGGTCCGTCGAGCAGTACTTC. Variable domain in full (rest from reference TRBV14 and TRBJ2-7): EAGVTQFPSHSVIEKGQTVTLRCDPISGHDNLYWYRRVMGKEIKFLLHFVKESKQDESGMPNNRFLAERTGGTYSTLKVQPAELEDSGVYFCASSQDPGSVEQYFGPGTRLTVT.